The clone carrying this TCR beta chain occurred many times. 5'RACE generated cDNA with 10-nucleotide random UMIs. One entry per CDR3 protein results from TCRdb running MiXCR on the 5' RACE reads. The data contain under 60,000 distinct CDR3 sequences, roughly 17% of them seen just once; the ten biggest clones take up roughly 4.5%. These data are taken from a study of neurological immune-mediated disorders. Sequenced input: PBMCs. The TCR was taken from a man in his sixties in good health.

The CDR3 protein is CASSRGGSGANVLTF. As DNA, the CDR3 is TGTGCCAGCAGTCGAGGGGGCTCGGGGGCCAACGTCCTGACTTTC. This chain uses TRBV6-5 with TRBJ2-6; 7 bases agree with TRBD1. The CDR3 extends over 15 amino acids. In germline, CDR1 is MNHEY, CDR2 SVGAGI. Trimming at V came to 5 bases and at J to 4 bases, leaving 5 bases not matched to a gene.